These 29 T cell receptor beta chains were sequenced from one sample in a study of blood T cell repertoires in COVID-19 (dated by TCRdb to 2018 to 2020). Receptors were amplified or captured by the immunoSEQ multiplex PCR assay. In its TCRdb copy, this immuneACCESS table keeps in-frame sequences only and misses some clones. Where compared with another copy, unresolved V genes explain less than half of these, and the others have no known cause. Here the sample has under 250,000 clones; more than 70% occur a single time. Roughly 2.9% of the sample comes from the top ten. Sample: peripheral blood. Every receptor here comes from a man aged 45-65 years with active or convalescent COVID-19.

The chain uses TRBV5-4 and TRBJ2-2, with D possibly matching TRBD2 (6 bases). CDR1 SGHNT and CDR2 YYREEE come from the germline V gene (reference sequence). The ends were cut back, 0 bases at V and 5 bases at J, with 8 bases in the middle. The CDR3 loop spans 14 amino acids. The CDR3 loop reads CASSLGGVTGELFF. The CDR3 nucleotides read TGTGCCAGCAGCTTGGGCGGGGTGACCGGGGAGCTGTTTTTT.

This clone has only one observation. This chain uses TRBV3-1 (or the pseudogene TRBV3-2) with TRBJ2-1, with D possibly being TRBD2 (6 bases). This CDR3 comprises 14 residues. V lost 1 base to trimming and J lost 7 bases, with 11 bases between them. Germline CDR1 and CDR2: LGHDT and YNNKEL (reference sequence). CDR3 sequence (DNA): TGTGCCAGCAGCCAAGCGGGAGTAGCTAATGAGCAGTTCTTC. The encoded protein is CASSQAGVANEQFF.

This clone was counted a single time. The V gene is TRBV20-1, the J gene TRBJ2-5; 8 bases fit TRBD1. The CDR3 runs 16 residues. The V gene's germline CDR1 is DFQATT and CDR2 SNEGSKA (reference sequence). V lost 3 bases, J lost 4 bases, and 13 bases stayed unmatched. This CDR3 is CSASGWTGSVGETQYF. The CDR3 DNA reads TGCAGTGCTAGTGGATGGACAGGGAGCGTGGGAGAGACCCAGTACTTC.

The chain is built from TRBV3-1 (or the pseudogene TRBV3-2) and TRBJ1-2; the D is unclear. Germline CDR1 and CDR2: LGHDT and YNNKEL (reference sequence). V lost 1 base and J lost 8, with 8 bases in between. This CDR3 has 12 residues. CDR3 sequence: CASSQAMRGYTF. The CDR3 coding sequence is TGTGCCAGCAGCCAAGCCATGAGAGGCTACACCTTC.

This sequence joins TRBV14 and TRBJ2-2; 8 nucleotides agree with TRBD1. This CDR3 spans 16 amino acids. With 3 bases clipped from V and 3 bases from J, the junction kept 6 bases outside the gene matches. Germline V gene data show CDR1 as SGHDN and CDR2 as FVKESK. CDR3 DNA: TGTGCCAGCAGCCAGGAGACAGGGGCCTACACCGGGGAGCTGTTTTTT. Protein product: CASSQETGAYTGELFF.

The gene calls are TRBV6-5 and TRBJ1-6; D gene unclear. In germline, CDR1 is MNHEY, CDR2 SVGAGI. Trimming shortened V by 7 bases and J by 7 bases, and 11 bases separated the two germline ends. The CDR3 runs 13 residues. DNA of the CDR3: TGTGCCAGCACCGGCAGCGGGAATTCACCCCTCCACTTT. Translating it yields CASTGSGNSPLHF.

J is TRBJ1-3 and V is TRBV4-1, with a possible D match to TRBD1 (6 bases). There are 19 residues in the CDR3. In germline, CDR1 is MGHRA, CDR2 YSYEKL. V lost 4 bases and J lost 4, with 26 bases in between. The CDR3 here is CASSRKGGDGSLGGNTIYF. The CDR3 DNA follows: TGCGCCAGCAGCCGAAAAGGGGGAGACGGGTCCTTGGGGGGAAACACCATATATTTT.

The gene calls are TRBV5-4 and TRBJ2-2, with TRBD2 identical over 13 bases. CDR1 and CDR2 from the germline V gene are SGHNT and YYREEE (reference sequence). The CDR3 has 16 amino acids. With V trimmed by 5 bases and J by 6 bases, 7 bases remained unmatched. The CDR3 sequence is CASSLPLAGGSGELFF. Written as DNA, the CDR3 is TGTGCCAGCAGTTTACCACTAGCGGGAGGGTCCGGGGAGCTGTTTTTT.

V is TRBV9 and J is TRBJ2-2; D is unresolved. The CDR3 extends over 14 amino acids. Germline V gives CDR1 SGDLS, CDR2 YYNGEE. Trimming stripped 0 bases from V and 1 base from J, with 4 bases between. For the CDR3, the DNA is TGTGCCAGCAGCGTAGCTGTGAACACCGGGGAGCTGTTTTTT. It encodes CASSVAVNTGELFF.

The chain carries TRBV6-6 and TRBJ1-2; TRBD1 agrees at 8 bases. The CDR3 has 14 amino acids. Germline assignment: CDR1 MNHNY and CDR2 SVGAGI (reference sequence). The V segment lost 2 bases and the J segment 4 bases; nucleotides outside the gene matches: 3. CDR3 nucleotides: TGTGCCAGCAGTTACCCAGGGGGCAGCTATGGCTACACCTTC. Encoded protein: CASSYPGGSYGYTF.

V usage is TRBV4-2 and J usage is TRBJ2-3, with 7 bases identical to TRBD1. The V and J ends lost 1 base and 4 bases, in that order; junction bases with no gene match: 5. Looked up from germline, CDR1 is LGHNA and CDR2 is YNFKEQ. The length of the CDR3 is 15 residues. The CDR3 nucleotides read TGTGCCAGCAGCCAAGGACAGGGTCGCGCAGATACGCAGTATTTT. Protein: CASSQGQGRADTQYF.

This clone has just a few counts. V is TRBV19 and J is TRBJ1-1; 7 bases map to TRBD1. The CDR3 extends over 13 amino acids. CDR1 is LNHDA, CDR2 SQIVND, per germline (reference sequence). J lost 5 bases, V lost 7 bases, and 7 bases had no gene match. CDR3 DNA: TGTGCCAGTACTCCAGGGGGAGGTACTGAAGCTTTCTTT. Its translation is CASTPGGGTEAFF.

The rearrangement links TRBV5-5 to TRBJ1-6, with 11 positions matching TRBD1. This CDR3 is 18 amino acids long. Unmatched junction bases numbered 16, after V lost 4 bases and J lost 10 bases. Germline values: CDR1 SGHKS, CDR2 YYEKEE (reference sequence). For the CDR3, the DNA is TGTGCCAGCAGCCGATTGGGACAGGGGGGCGGAGGGCGATCACCCCTCCACTTT. Amino acid sequence: CASSRLGQGGGGRSPLHF. Based on the CDR3 plus reference TRBV5-5 and TRBJ1-6, the full variable domain is DAGVTQSPTHLIKTRGQQVTLRCSPISGHKSVSWYQQVLGQGPQFIFQYYEKEERGRGNFPDRFSARQFPNYSSELNVNALLLGDSALYLCASSRLGQGGGGRSPLHFGNGTRLTVT.

This clone was seen more than once but under ten times. The CDR3 region is CASGRPGSGIRNEQFF. CDR3 in DNA: TGTGCTAGTGGTCGCCCGGGGTCGGGGATAAGGAATGAGCAGTTCTTC. The rearrangement links TRBV12-5 to TRBJ2-1, with a tentative D call TRBD2 (5 bases). The germline V gene has CDR1 LGHNT and CDR2 FRNRAP. This CDR3 is 16 amino acids long. Trimming took 5 bases from V and 7 from J, leaving 21 bases between them.

The rearrangement joins TRBV10-3 to TRBJ2-7; D possibly corresponds to TRBD2 (6 bases). V lost 4 bases, J lost 7 bases, and 17 bases lay in between. The CDR3 loop spans 14 amino acids. Germline CDR1 ENHRY, CDR2 SYGVKD. The chain's CDR3 is CAISGGAKNGEQYF. The CDR3 DNA reads TGTGCCATCAGTGGCGGGGCCAAAAATGGAGAGCAGTACTTC.

The CDR3 bases are TGTGCCAGCAGCAAACTTGGACTAGCAGGCAATGAGCAGTTCTTC. Amino acid sequence: CASSKLGLAGNEQFF. J is TRBJ2-1 and V is TRBV7-9; TRBD2 aligns across 8 bases. Trimming took 5 bases from V and 6 from J; bases not matched to a gene: 9. Germline assignment: CDR1 SEHNR and CDR2 FQNEAQ (reference sequence). The CDR3 sequence is 15 residues long.

This clone has a single count. The chain couples TRBV5-1 to TRBJ2-5; 8 bases line up with TRBD1. V lost 3 bases, J lost 5 bases, and 6 bases stayed unmatched. Germline V lookup: CDR1 SGHRS, CDR2 YFSETQ. This CDR3 is built from 14 residues. The CDR3 loop reads CASSSGQGRETQYF. In nucleotides, the CDR3 is TGCGCCAGCAGCTCTGGACAGGGAAGGGAGACCCAGTACTTC.

V usage is TRBV3-1 (or the pseudogene TRBV3-2) and J usage is TRBJ2-7; 9 bases fit TRBD1. CDR1 is LGHDT, CDR2 YNNKEL, per germline (reference sequence). The CDR3 contains 15 residues. With 2 bases clipped from V and 7 bases from J, the junction kept 9 bases outside the gene matches. CDR3 sequence: CASSQNRGPEREQYF. CDR3 bases: TGTGCCAGCAGCCAAAACAGGGGGCCCGAACGGGAGCAGTACTTC.

The chain carries TRBV7-3 and TRBJ2-3; 14 bases map to TRBD2. This CDR3 has 19 amino acids. Germline CDR1 and CDR2: SGHTA and FQGTGA. The ends lost 1 base at V and 0 bases at J; junction bases unmatched: 6. CDR3 loop: CASSLIPRTSGRSTDTQYF. In DNA form, the CDR3 reads TGTGCCAGCAGCTTAATTCCGCGGACTAGCGGGAGGAGCACAGATACGCAGTATTTT.

The chain combines TRBV5-1 with TRBJ2-4; possible D gene TRBD2, 5 bases. Germline CDR1 and CDR2: SGHRS and YFSETQ. V lost 3 bases and J lost 8, with 6 bases in between. The CDR3 covers 11 residues. The CDR3 spells CASSSGDIQYF. Written as DNA, the CDR3 is TGCGCCAGCAGCTCCGGGGACATTCAGTACTTC.

The rearrangement uses TRBV30 and TRBJ1-1; possibly TRBD1 for D (5 bases). CDR3 length: 13 amino acids. Germline V gene sequence: CDR1 GTSNPN, CDR2 SVGIG (reference sequence). Trimming pared 0 bases from V and 5 bases from J, leaving 10 bases between. The CDR3 reads CAWSVNRGTEAFF. CDR3 nucleotide sequence: TGTGCCTGGAGTGTAAATAGGGGTACTGAAGCTTTCTTT. Together with reference TRBV30 and TRBJ1-1, the CDR3 gives the full variable domain: SQTIHQWPATLVQPVGSPLSLECTVEGTSNPNLYWYRQAAGRGLQLLFYSVGIGQISSEVPQNLSASRPQDRQFILSSKKLLLSDSGFYLCAWSVNRGTEAFFGQGTRLTVV.

The chain couples TRBV5-6 to TRBJ1-6, with TRBD1 matching 7 bases. The CDR3 is 15 amino acids. Per the germline V gene, CDR1 is SGHDT and CDR2 is YYEEEE. With V trimmed by 3 bases and J by 5 bases, 5 bases remained unmatched. The CDR3 bases are TGTGCCAGCAGCTGGCAGGGGGGAGATAATTCACCCCTCCACTTT. Translation gives CASSWQGGDNSPLHF.

This chain uses TRBV30 with TRBJ2-2; TRBD2 agrees at 9 bases. V shed 4 bases and J 5 bases; nucleotides not matched to a gene: 8. CDR3 length equals 15 residues. Germline V gene data show CDR1 as GTSNPN and CDR2 as SVGIG (reference sequence). The chain's CDR3 is CAWNSLLAGTGELFF. The DNA of the CDR3 is TGTGCCTGGAATAGTTTGCTAGCGGGAACCGGGGAGCTGTTTTTT.

CDR3 sequence: CASSLADQETQYF. The CDR3 coding sequence is TGTGCCAGCAGCTTGGCAGACCAAGAGACCCAGTACTTC. The chain employs TRBV5-6 and TRBJ2-5; unclear D gene. The CDR3 loop spans 13 amino acids. Germline V gene data show CDR1 as SGHDT and CDR2 as YYEEEE. V was shortened by 0 bases and J by 0 bases, with 3 bases between the two germline ends.

This clone was counted ten times or more. The chain combines TRBV24-1 with TRBJ2-5, with 10 nucleotides matching TRBD1. Germline CDR1 and CDR2: KGHDR and SFDVKD. The V gene end was trimmed by 0 bases and the J gene end by 7 bases; junction bases not matched to a gene: 10. This CDR3 comprises 17 residues. CDR3 sequence: CATSDLPTRTGGRTQYF. DNA of the CDR3: TGTGCCACCAGTGATTTGCCGACGAGGACAGGGGGAAGGACCCAGTACTTC.

The rearrangement joins TRBV6-2 or TRBV6-3 to TRBJ1-2; 9 positions agree with TRBD1. CDR3 length: 13 residues. CDR1 MNHEY and CDR2 SVGEGT come from the germline V gene. V shed 4 bases, J shed 4 bases, and the junction held 1 base outside the gene matches. This CDR3 reads CASSWGQGYGYTF. As DNA, the CDR3 is TGTGCCAGCAGTTGGGGACAGGGCTATGGCTACACCTTC.

The CDR3 sequence: CATSRDPRQYGEQYF. The CDR3 DNA reads TGTGCCACCAGCAGAGACCCCAGACAGTATGGCGAGCAGTACTTC. The chain carries TRBV15 and TRBJ2-7; weak D call: TRBD1 (5 bases). CDR1 and CDR2 (germline): LNHNV, YYDKDF (reference sequence). The CDR3 totals 15 residues. The V and J ends lost 0 bases and 6 bases respectively, with 15 bases between them. The full variable domain, in which reference TRBV15 and TRBJ2-7 provide the parts outside the CDR3, is DAMVIQNPRYQVTQFGKPVTLSCSQTLNHNVMYWYQQKSSQAPKLLFHYYDKDFNNEADTPDNFQSRRPNTSFCFLDIRSPGLGDTAMYLCATSRDPRQYGEQYFGPGTRLTVT.

The chain employs TRBV5-1 and TRBJ1-4; a weak D match, TRBD1 (5 bases). Germline values: CDR1 SGHRS, CDR2 YFSETQ. The CDR3 spans 14 residues. Trimming shortened V by 0 bases and J by 8 bases, and 11 bases separated the two germline ends. CDR3 sequence (DNA): TGCGCCAGCAGCTTGGAGGCAGGGAGGGAAAAACTGTTTTTT. Its protein product is CASSLEAGREKLFF.

This chain links TRBV5-1 with TRBJ2-5; 13 bases are a match to TRBD2. The germline gives CDR1 SGHRS, CDR2 YFSETQ. The CDR3 consists of 14 residues. The J segment lost 7 bases and the V segment lost 1 base, leaving 1 base of the junction unmatched. The DNA for the CDR3 is TGCGCCAGCAGCTTGACTAGCGGGGGGGCGACCCAGTACTTC. As protein: CASSLTSGGATQYF. Based on the CDR3 plus reference TRBV5-1 and TRBJ2-5, the full variable domain is KAGVTQTPRYLIKTRGQQVTLSCSPISGHRSVSWYQQTPGQGLQFLFEYFSETQRNKGNFPGRFSGRQFSNSRSEMNVSTLELGDSALYLCASSLTSGGATQYFGPGTRLLVL.